Reported below is one T cell receptor (beta chain). The specificity of this receptor is unknown. Base quality data are lacking; no much larger clone is found one base away. The data were obtained in a study of cytomegalovirus exposure and HLA in healthy donors (dated by TCRdb to between 2016 and 2019). In terms of the full investigation: An earlier analysis of 587 of the donors reported approximately 260 Gb of sequence data and 90 million to 120 million unique TCR beta sequences obtained from about 170 million T cells. An early release that covered approximately 600 HLA-typed donors contained approximately 300 gigabases of sequencing data and about 93 million unique TCR sequences. Among the roughly 400 genotyped donors, approximately 77% belonged to the genetic ancestry cluster associated with self-reported Caucasian donors. The study was designed to test whether signatures of past pathogen exposure could be identified by cataloging public T cell receptors. The study used immunosequencing to profile the T cell repertoires of about 670 subjects and linked those repertoires to cytomegalovirus serostatus. Along with the roughly 670-subject first cohort, a separate validation cohort of over 90 different subjects was used. The study combined high-throughput TCR immunosequencing, statistical association of individual TCRs with disease status, and machine learning to predict cytomegalovirus infection status. A later analysis re-examined previously published TCR beta repertoires from 500 to 700 donors and added high-resolution HLA genotyping to investigate patterns of TCR occurrence. Rather than drawing on any new phenotypic data, the later analysis identified candidate immune exposures from TCR beta sequences and the way those sequences occurred across donors. In an earlier analysis of a few hundred of the donors, high-throughput TCR beta sequencing was used to judge whether each TCR beta V gene segment behaved as functional or pseudogenic. Alongside the repertoire data, information on donor age, sex, ethnicity and CMV serostatus was compiled. Genome-wide SNP genotypes for about 60% of the roughly 700 donors were used in a later genetic analysis, which treated that subset as a discovery cohort. Every repertoire in the discovery cohort had been generated on one and the same sequencing platform. Class I and class II HLA loci were covered by the typing at four-digit resolution. Typing coverage differed by locus: A, B, C, DRB1 and DQB1 were typed in about 620-630 donors, DQA1 in 522, DPA1 in approximately 600, and DPB1 in just under 490. Because of strong linkage in the cohort, roughly five DR-DQ haplotypes were treated as single units for association and clustering. On average, 235,054 unique TCR beta nucleotide sequences were sequenced per donor among 398 genotyped donors of the cohort, with roughly a sixth of those sequences being non-productive. What the authors observed across the whole study: CMV serostatus was the only immune exposure information available for the cohort. Because counts were too low, 15 or so rarely observed V segments, including chromosome 9 orphons, were excluded from the earlier analysis of fewer than 650 of the donors. In this cohort, only TCR beta chains were sequenced, and detectable features were limited by the absence of alpha or paired-chain data. Assigning TCR associations to individual alleles was difficult when HLA alleles, especially DR and DQ, strongly co-occurred. Roughly uniform sequencing depth across donors was assumed in presence/absence analyses, although this assumption may not hold. In an earlier analysis of 587 of the donors, most TCR beta V segments appeared in productive rearrangements about 87% or about 30% of the time, broadly matching IMGT annotations. A later genetic analysis associated a missense DCLRE1C variant with V-gene and J-gene trimming of TCR beta chains, and an independent cohort replicated the association. The study gave a list of 150 to 200 TCR beta chains associated with cytomegalovirus. Because some donors lacked HLA typing at each locus, the association tests relied only on the typed subset. The authors suggested that the approach could potentially be generalized to other disease states and immunological phenotypes. Some IMGT-functional V segments, including TRBV6-2 and TRBV6-3, could not be told apart with the 87-base-pair reads, so those segments were excluded. A later analysis found that TCR association rates varied across HLA loci, with DRB1 alleles showing the most associated TCRs and HLA-C alleles the fewest. Compared with equally common non-associated chains, HLA-associated TCR beta chains in a later analysis were more clonally expanded and had lower generation probabilities. The classifier was reported to diagnose cytomegalovirus status with high specificity and sensitivity in both the original cohort and the validation cohort. A group of highly shared sequence variants was considered likely to be a technical artifact of the sequencing pipeline. Correlated functional status among segregating V segments might be attributable to linkage disequilibrium, but an unknown experimental factor could not be ruled out. A later analysis associated 15,000 or so TCR beta sequences with specific HLA alleles at a false discovery rate of 0.05. While some public TCRs were present in many individuals, most TCR sequences turned up only very rarely across donors. According to a later genetic analysis, donors in an Asian-associated ancestry cluster had fewer N-insertions in productive TCRs than the approximately 630-donor mean. A later analysis reported that several top co-occurrence clusters appeared linked to parvovirus B19, influenza, CMV and Epstein-Barr virus. Three of the identified cytomegalovirus-associated TCR beta chains were confirmed in vitro to be specific for cytomegalovirus antigens. In a later analysis, most CMV-associated TCR beta chains were found to appear HLA-restricted, with HLA associations seemingly driven largely by CMV exposure. A further reported finding was that TCR beta sequences accurately predicted the HLA-A and HLA-B alleles for most subjects in the first cohort.

CDR3 length: 16 amino acids, cysteine to phenylalanine. The retained sequence is limited to the CDR3, 48 bases, with the frame set at the first base. For CDR1 and CDR2, the germline V gene (reference sequence) lists MNHEY and SMNVEV. V loses 5 bases at its end and J loses 8 bases; junction bases beyond the gene matches: 13. Library preparation used the immunoSEQ multiplex PCR assay. A mixture of 60 forward primers for TCR Vbeta segments and 13 reverse primers for TCR Jbeta segments was used in the multiplex PCR. The CDR3 region of rearranged TCR beta genes was amplified from genomic DNA with a multiplex PCR assay. The amplified TCR beta libraries were sequenced on the Illumina HiSeq System as 87-base-pair reads. The authors processed their data as follows. In a later analysis, 70 million to 95 million unique TCR beta chains were counted across the approximately 640 repertoires, and around 11 million of these chains were shared by at least two donors. A nearest-neighbor algorithm error-corrected the raw reads and collapsed the reads into unique sequences, merging closely related sequences to remove PCR and sequencing errors. Alignment of CDR3 sequences to IMGT reference sequences was used to assign V, D and J gene segments. For a sequence to be retained, a match of at least six nucleotides to both a V gene segment and a J gene segment was required. A rearrangement counted as productive if the CDR3 had no stop codons and remained in frame with V and J, and every other rearrangement counted as non-productive. CDR3 was defined according to IMGT convention as the region running from the second conserved V-encoded cysteine to the conserved J-encoded phenylalanine. Sequences without an unambiguous match to a single V gene segment were excluded from the earlier analysis of 450 to 650 of the donors. An earlier analysis of approximately 590 of the donors classified V segments as functional when productive rearrangements were above 56.7% and as segregating when the standard deviation between donors was above 5%. To diagnose cytomegalovirus status from the catalog of TCR beta chain sequences, a statistical classification framework was built. A later analysis assigned V and J genes by comparing TCR nucleotide sequences with IMGT/GENE-DB human TR gene sequences. The TCRdist pipeline was used in a later analysis to assign CDR3 sequences and most-parsimonious VDJ recombination scenarios. In a later analysis, every TCR beta chain was defined by the combination of its CDR3 amino acid sequence and its V-gene family, and reads without a unique V-gene family were dropped. In a later analysis, approximately 590 highly shared, low-generation-probability nucleotide sequences were removed to address suspected cross-contamination and a sequencing artifact. In a later analysis, a clonal expansion index for each public chain was calculated from normalized within-repertoire ranks of inferred template counts. In a later analysis, generation probabilities were computed using a VDJ recombination model fitted to out-of-frame rearrangements, and the results were checked against IGoR. In a later analysis, TCR-TCR, TCR-HLA and TCR-CMV co-occurrence was scored with hypergeometric tests, and a repertoire-size bias correction was applied to TCR pairs. False discovery rates were estimated in a later analysis by permuting HLA or CMV assignments 20 times. In a later analysis, co-occurring TCRs were grouped using DBSCAN, with TCRdist sequence similarity added in when clustering inside HLA-allele-positive subsets. Repertoires with fewer than 30,000 or more than 120,000 public chains, plus five repertoires with anomalous nucleotide sharing, were excluded from co-occurrence clustering. The clones in this table, taken by TCRdb from immuneACCESS, are in-frame only. Not every clone is retained; where verified, under half of the shortfall comes from an unresolved V gene, and the cause of the rest is unknown. The V and J calls and clone size come from that table; D and trimming were worked out from the DNA. Recorded for this sample are roughly 150,000 clones; 70% to 80% of them occurred a single time. The ten largest clones capture 2.2% of the sample.

The cohort comprised approximately 700 healthy bone marrow donors. At the time of sampling, every cohort member was nominally healthy, though immune exposures that went unrecorded were likely present. The donor was CMV seronegative and belonged to the group of roughly 330 seronegative cohort members. A peripheral blood sample was collected from each donor, and TCR beta sequencing was performed on peripheral blood mononuclear cells. Genomic DNA was extracted from the blood cell samples with the Qiagen DNeasy Blood Extraction Kit. The TCR sequence derives from a man younger than 40 in good health and CMV-seronegative. This chain joins TRBV27 to TRBJ2-4, with TRBD1 matching 9 junction bases. Sequenced input: PBMCs. The CDR3 in this case is CASSPQGAQAFDIQYF. The nucleotide sequence is TGTGCCAGCAGTCCACAGGGGGCACAGGCCTTTGACATTCAGTACTTC.